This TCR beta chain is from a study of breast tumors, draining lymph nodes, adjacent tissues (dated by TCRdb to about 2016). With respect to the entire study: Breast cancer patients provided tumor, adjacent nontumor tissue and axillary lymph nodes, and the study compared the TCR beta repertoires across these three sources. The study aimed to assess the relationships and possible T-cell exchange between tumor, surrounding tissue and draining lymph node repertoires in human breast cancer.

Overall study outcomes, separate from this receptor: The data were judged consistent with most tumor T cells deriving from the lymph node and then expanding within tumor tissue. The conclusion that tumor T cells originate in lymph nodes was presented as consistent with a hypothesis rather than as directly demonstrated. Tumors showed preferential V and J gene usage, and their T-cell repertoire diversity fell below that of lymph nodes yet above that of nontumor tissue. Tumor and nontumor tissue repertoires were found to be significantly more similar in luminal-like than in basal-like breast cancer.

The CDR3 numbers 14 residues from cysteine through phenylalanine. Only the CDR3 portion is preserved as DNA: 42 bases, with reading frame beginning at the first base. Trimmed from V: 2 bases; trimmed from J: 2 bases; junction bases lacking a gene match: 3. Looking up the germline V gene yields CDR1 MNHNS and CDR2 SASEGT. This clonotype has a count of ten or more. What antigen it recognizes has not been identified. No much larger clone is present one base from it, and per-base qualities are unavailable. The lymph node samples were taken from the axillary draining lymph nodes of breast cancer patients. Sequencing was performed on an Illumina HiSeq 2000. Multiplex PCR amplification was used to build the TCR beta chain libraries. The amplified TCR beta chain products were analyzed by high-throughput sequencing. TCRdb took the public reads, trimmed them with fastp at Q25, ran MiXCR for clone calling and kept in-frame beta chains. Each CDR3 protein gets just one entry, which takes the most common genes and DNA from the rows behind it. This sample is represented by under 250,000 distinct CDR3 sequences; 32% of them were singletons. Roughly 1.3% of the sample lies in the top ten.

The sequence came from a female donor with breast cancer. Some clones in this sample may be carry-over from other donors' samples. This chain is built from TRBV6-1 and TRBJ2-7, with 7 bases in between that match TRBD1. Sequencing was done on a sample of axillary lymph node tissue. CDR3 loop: CASSERDRAYEQYF. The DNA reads TGTGCCAGCAGTGAAAGGGACAGAGCCTACGAGCAGTACTTC.